The present T cell receptor (beta chain) was sequenced within a study of blood T cell repertoires in COVID-19. Turning to the study itself: The recovered donors of Cohort 3 showed two negative PCRs, clearance, or symptom resolution. Researchers got acute and convalescent COVID-19 samples from the United States, Italy and Spain. Sources were T cells, B-cell-depleted T cells, or PBMCs; the material itself was cDNA or gDNA.

CDR1 is MDHEN and CDR2 is SYDVKM in the germline V gene. This CDR3 has 14 residues. J lost 11 bases, V lost 6 bases, and 14 bases had no gene match. Profiled with immunoSEQ multiplex PCR; TCRdb holds only in-frame clones, not every one. The repertoire holds 350,000 to 450,000 clones, with around 87% as singletons. A few counts support this clone. The TCR was taken from a man aged 40-49 years in a cohort exposed to, infected with or recovered from COVID-19 (not recorded which). The specimen sequenced was PBMCs or T cells enriched from blood (not recorded which). The chain couples TRBV28 to TRBJ1-1; 8 positions agree with TRBD1. The CDR3 reads CASRLPDRGRGAFF. The CDR3 bases are TGTGCCAGCAGACTCCCAGACAGGGGAAGAGGGGCTTTCTTT.